The following is a TCR beta chain sequence with its context. V lost 1 base, J lost 5 bases, and 3 bases lay in between. The CDR3 covers 11 residues. The germline V gene has CDR1 SGHAT and CDR2 FQNNGV. Semi-nested PCR with Nested Universal Primer A followed constant-region reverse priming of full-length variable regions. From the 5' RACE reads, TCRdb called clonotypes with MiXCR, one entry per CDR3 protein. The profile shows over 50,000 distinct CDR3 sequences, approximately 24% of them singletons. The sequencing input was tumor-infiltrating naive CD4+ T cells sorted from the breast tumor. Subset here: naive CD4+ T cells, CD4+CD45RA+CD25-. The chain combines TRBV11-2 with TRBJ2-7; D unclear. This receptor was taken from a female donor with breast cancer. CDR3 DNA: TGTGCCAGCAGCTTAGCCCACGAGCAGTACTTC. The encoded protein is CASSLAHEQYF. Based on the CDR3 plus reference TRBV11-2 and TRBJ2-7, the full variable domain is EAGVAQSPRYKIIEKRQSVAFWCNPISGHATLYWYQQILGQGPKLLIQFQNNGVVDDSQLPKDRFSAERLKGVDSTLKIQPAKLEDSAVYLCASSLAHEQYFGPGTRLTVT.